Here is one T cell receptor beta chain with its context. The data are from a study of control samples from healthy donors and cancer patients. Here immunoSEQ multiplex PCR was the method, and the copy in TCRdb shows in-frame clones only, minus some. The data contain 82,000 or so clones, 85% to 95% of them singletons. This CDR3 has 17 amino acids. Trimming took 2 bases from V and 4 from J, leaving 19 bases between them. Germline V CDR1 and CDR2: KGHDR, SFDVKD. Sequencing used blood. The sequence came from a woman between 18 and 29 years old in good health. This chain joins TRBV24-1 and TRBJ1-1; D is unresolved. CDR3 sequence reads: CATSDWPPGGPGTEAFF. CDR3 DNA sequence: TGTGCCACCAGTGATTGGCCGCCCGGAGGCCCGGGCACTGAAGCTTTCTTT.